The 23 T cell receptor beta chains in this list originate from one sample, sequenced in a study of CD8+ T cells in alopecia areata. As for treatment: oral pan-JAK inhibitor, 5-10 mg twice daily. Reverse transcription of extracted RNA yielded cDNA, which provided the sequencing template. The repertoire was sequenced with immunoSEQ multiplex PCR; TCRdb's copy has only in-frame clones and lacks some. The table lists about 180,000 clones, around 51% of them singletons, with over 9.5% in the top ten. The material was CD8+ T cells sorted from blood, obtained around week 54, from a patient treated with tofacitinib. These receptors originate from a human donor with alopecia areata.

The chain joins TRBV29-1 to TRBJ2-7, with D possibly being TRBD1 (6 bases). Trimming removed 2 bases from V and 2 bases from J, with 13 bases in between. Per germline, CDR1 SQVTM and CDR2 ANQGSEA. The CDR3 contains 14 residues. The CDR3 DNA is TGCAGCGTTGAAAGGGGGACGGACACCTACGAGCAGTACTTC. It encodes CSVERGTDTYEQYF.

The gene calls are TRBV27 and TRBJ2-1; D tentatively fits TRBD1 or TRBD2 (5 bases each). Trimming cost V 0 bases and J 0 bases, with 9 bases left between them. The CDR3 extends over 16 amino acids. In germline, CDR1 is MNHEY, CDR2 SMNVEV (reference sequence). The CDR3: CASSLSPGTSYNEQFF. CDR3 nucleotides: TGTGCCAGCAGTTTATCCCCGGGGACCTCCTACAATGAGCAGTTCTTC.

The V gene is TRBV27, the J gene TRBJ1-1, with a tentative D call TRBD1 (5 bases). This CDR3 comprises 15 residues. Trimming stripped 0 bases from V and 5 bases from J, with 13 bases between. Germline loops: CDR1 MNHEY, CDR2 SMNVEV (reference sequence). DNA of the CDR3: TGTGCCAGCAGTTTATCGGGGGGGAGTAGGACTGAAGCTTTCTTT. Its protein is CASSLSGGSRTEAFF.

The chain employs TRBV7-8 and TRBJ2-1, with D possibly called TRBD1 or TRBD2 (5 bases each). The V end lost 5 bases, the J end lost 7 bases, and 12 bases lay between the germline ends. Germline V gene sequence: CDR1 SGHVS, CDR2 FQNEAQ. This CDR3 is built from 13 residues. The chain's CDR3 is CASSPLRENEQFF. Written as DNA, the CDR3 is TGTGCCAGCAGCCCCCTCAGGGAGAATGAGCAGTTCTTC.

The V call is TRBV5-6, the J call TRBJ1-5, with D unresolved. Germline assignment: CDR1 SGHDT and CDR2 YYEEEE. V was cut by 2 bases and J by 0 bases, with 15 bases left in between. The CDR3 sequence is 17 residues long. In nucleotides, the CDR3 is TGTGCCAGCAGCTTAAGGCCGGTCTCTTATAGCAATCAGCCCCAGCATTTT. This gives the protein CASSLRPVSYSNQPQHF. The full variable domain, in which reference TRBV5-6 and TRBJ1-5 provide the parts outside the CDR3, is DAGVTQSPTHLIKTRGQQVTLRCSPKSGHDTVSWYQQALGQGPQFIFQYYEEEERQRGNFPDRFSGHQFPNYSSELNVNALLLGDSALYLCASSLRPVSYSNQPQHFGDGTRLSIL.

This clone was recorded at least ten times. Other nucleotide sequences from this sample produce the same CDR3. The J gene is TRBJ1-6, the V gene TRBV6-4; D uncertain. Germline V gene lookup returns CDR1 MRHNA and CDR2 SNTAGT. V lost 2 bases to trimming and J lost 5 bases, with 4 bases between them. This CDR3 contains 13 residues. CDR3 nucleotides: TGTGCCAGCAGTGACAGGGATAATTCACCCCTCCACTTT. Protein sequence: CASSDRDNSPLHF.

This clone appeared a few times. This rearrangement joins TRBV7-2 to TRBJ1-2; weak D call: TRBD1 (6 bases). V lost 5 bases, J lost 5 bases, and 9 bases lay in between. Per germline, CDR1 SGHTA and CDR2 FQGNSA. This CDR3 contains 12 residues. The DNA of the CDR3 is TGTGCCAGCAGCGTCCAGGGGTATGGCTACACCTTC. Translated, it gives CASSVQGYGYTF.

J is TRBJ1-1 and V is TRBV11-2; 9 positions agree with TRBD1. Germline assignment: CDR1 SGHAT and CDR2 FQNNGV. V gave up 3 bases and J gave up 6 bases; unmatched junction bases: 8. CDR3 length: 15 amino acids. CDR3 nucleotide sequence: TGTGCCAGCAGCTTGACGACAGGGGGTTTTGCTGAAGCTTTCTTT. Its translation is CASSLTTGGFAEAFF.

This sequence joins TRBV7-8 and TRBJ1-1; perhaps TRBD1 as D (5 bases). Trimming left V 4 bases short and J 6 bases short, with 21 bases between. The CDR3 runs to 16 residues. The germline CDR1 and CDR2 sequences are SGHVS and FQNEAQ. The CDR3 coding sequence is TGTGCCAGCAGCTCGGCGATCCGGGGCCTGGGGGCTGAAGCTTTCTTT. The encoded protein is CASSSAIRGLGAEAFF. The full variable domain, its missing parts supplied by reference TRBV7-8 and TRBJ1-1, is GAGVSQSPRYKVAKRGQDVALRCDPISGHVSLFWYQQALGQGPEFLTYFQNEAQLDKSGLPSDRFFAERPEGSVSTLKIQRTQQEDSAVYLCASSSAIRGLGAEAFFGQGTRLTVV.

The rearrangement joins TRBV4-2 to TRBJ1-4, with 8 bases identical to TRBD1. The CDR3 runs 12 residues. Looked up from germline, CDR1 is LGHNA and CDR2 is YNFKEQ. With 1 base clipped from V and 13 bases from J, the junction kept 2 bases outside the gene matches. In DNA form, the CDR3 reads TGTGCCAGCAGCCAAGGAACAGGGGGACTGTTTTTT. Residues: CASSQGTGGLFF.

This chain connects TRBV30 to TRBJ2-7, with D hard to call. Trimming took 7 bases from V and 1 from J, leaving 11 bases between them. The CDR3 is 12 amino acids. Germline V gives CDR1 GTSNPN, CDR2 SVGIG (reference sequence). CDR3 in DNA: TGTGCCTCGGAAATGGGGTCCTACGAGCAGTACTTC. Its translation is CASEMGSYEQYF. Complete variable domain (other parts from reference TRBV30 and TRBJ2-7): SQTIHQWPATLVQPVGSPLSLECTVEGTSNPNLYWYRQAAGRGLQLLFYSVGIGQISSEVPQNLSASRPQDRQFILSSKKLLLSDSGFYLCASEMGSYEQYFGPGTRLTVT.

About this clone: Other DNA sequences in the sample encode the same CDR3. V is TRBV30 and J is TRBJ1-1; D is perhaps TRBD1 (5 bases). The CDR3 is 13 amino acids. Trimming took off 0 bases at V and 4 bases at J, with 9 bases between the two ends. The germline CDR1 and CDR2 sequences are GTSNPN and SVGIG (reference sequence). CDR3 loop: CAWSVAGGTEAFF. Here the CDR3 DNA reads TGTGCCTGGAGTGTTGCTGGGGGCACTGAAGCTTTCTTT.

V usage is TRBV2 and J usage is TRBJ2-7; perhaps TRBD2 as D (5 bases). V gave up 3 bases and J gave up 2 bases, with 11 bases separating them. This CDR3 contains 14 residues. Germline assignment: CDR1 SNHLY and CDR2 FYNNEI. The CDR3 DNA sequence: TGTGCCAGCAGTGAGGAGGCCAGAACCTACGAGCAGTACTTC. This encodes CASSEEARTYEQYF.

Details on this clone: Its ends do not fully match the called genes, so a read error is possible. The J gene is TRBJ2-2, the V gene TRBV4-1, with D perhaps matching TRBD2 (6 bases). Germline-derived CDR1 and CDR2 are MGHRA and YSYEKL. The CDR3 runs to 16 residues. The CDR3 nucleotides are TGCGCCAGCAGCCAAGATCTCGGGGAATCAGGACTACAGATCCGTTTT. The encoded protein is CASSQDLGESGLQIRF.

This clone was picked up one time. This chain joins TRBV25-1 and TRBJ2-7, with TRBD2 matching over 7 bases. Germline loops: CDR1 MGHDK, CDR2 SYGVNS. The trim removed 6 bases at V and 4 bases at J, leaving 9 bases unmatched. The length of the CDR3 is 14 residues. In nucleotides, the CDR3 is TGTGCCAGCAGCCTACGGGGGGTCGGTTACGAGCAGTACTTC. Translation gives CASSLRGVGYEQYF.

The sample holds a few counts of this clone. The rearrangement uses TRBV29-1 and TRBJ2-1; D call uncertain. V was clipped by 7 bases and J by 0 bases, with 7 bases between them. Germline V gene sequence: CDR1 SQVTM, CDR2 ANQGSEA. The CDR3 totals 12 residues. The DNA for the CDR3 is TGCAGCGGACATTCCTCCTACAATGAGCAGTTCTTC. Amino acids: CSGHSSYNEQFF.

J is TRBJ2-2 and V is TRBV7-9; no clear D gene. Looked up from germline, CDR1 is SEHNR and CDR2 is FQNEAQ (reference sequence). This CDR3 comprises 14 residues. V lost 2 bases, J lost 5 bases, and 9 bases lay in between. CDR3 DNA: TGTGCCAGCAGCTTAACACAGACTACCGGGGAGCTGTTTTTT. It encodes CASSLTQTTGELFF.

V is TRBV13 and J is TRBJ2-1, with D possibly called TRBD1 or TRBD2 (6 bases each). V was trimmed by 4 bases and J by 5 bases, leaving 9 bases between them. This CDR3 spans 13 amino acids. The V gene's germline CDR1 is PRHDT and CDR2 FYEKMQ (reference sequence). CDR3 sequence reads: CASSSGAHNEQFF. The DNA for the CDR3 is TGTGCCAGCAGCTCGGGGGCCCACAATGAGCAGTTCTTC.

The chain combines TRBV5-4 with TRBJ1-2; D is perhaps TRBD1 (5 bases). CDR3 size: 13 residues. Trimming left V 0 bases short and J 5 bases short, with 8 bases between. Per germline, CDR1 SGHNT and CDR2 YYREEE (reference sequence). CDR3 DNA sequence: TGTGCCAGCAGCTTGGGCGACAGTTATGGCTACACCTTC. Protein product: CASSLGDSYGYTF. The whole variable domain, remainder taken from reference TRBV5-4 and TRBJ1-2, is ETGVTQSPTHLIKTRGQQVTLRCSSQSGHNTVSWYQQALGQGPQFIFQYYREEENGRGNFPPRFSGLQFPNYSSELNVNALELDDSALYLCASSLGDSYGYTFGSGTRLTVV.

The gene calls are TRBV13 and TRBJ2-7; TRBD2 is a possible D gene (6 bases). The germline CDR1 and CDR2 sequences are PRHDT and FYEKMQ (reference sequence). This CDR3 has 15 amino acids. V was pared by 1 base and J by 3 bases, with 13 bases between. In DNA form, the CDR3 reads TGTGCCAGCAGCTTAGCCCGCGGGACCCTCTACGAGCAGTACTTC. It yields the protein CASSLARGTLYEQYF.

This clone was seen a single time. Additional DNA sequences in this sample encode the identical CDR3. The J gene is TRBJ2-5, the V gene TRBV27; no reliable D call. The length of the CDR3 is 13 residues. Germline values: CDR1 MNHEY, CDR2 SMNVEV (reference sequence). V gave up 1 base and J gave up 1 base, with 4 bases separating them. CDR3 sequence (DNA): TGTGCCAGCAGTTTATTAGGCCAAGAGACCCAGTACTTC. It yields the protein CASSLLGQETQYF.

The chain uses TRBV2 and TRBJ2-7; 11 nucleotides line up with TRBD1. V lost 7 bases and J lost 2; bases outside the gene matches: 7. The CDR3 loop spans 15 amino acids. Looked up from germline, CDR1 is SNHLY and CDR2 is FYNNEI. This CDR3 is CASITGTGGTYEQYF. DNA for the CDR3: TGTGCCAGCATTACCGGGACAGGGGGAACCTACGAGCAGTACTTC.

This sequence joins TRBV29-1 and TRBJ1-1, with 7 nucleotides matching TRBD1. This CDR3 is 14 amino acids long. Germline trimming cut 2 bases from V and 3 bases from J; bases unmatched to any gene: 6. CDR1 and CDR2 (germline): SQVTM, ANQGSEA. CDR3 in amino acids: CSVEWRGRDTEAFF. The DNA for the CDR3 is TGCAGCGTTGAATGGAGGGGGCGGGACACTGAAGCTTTCTTT.